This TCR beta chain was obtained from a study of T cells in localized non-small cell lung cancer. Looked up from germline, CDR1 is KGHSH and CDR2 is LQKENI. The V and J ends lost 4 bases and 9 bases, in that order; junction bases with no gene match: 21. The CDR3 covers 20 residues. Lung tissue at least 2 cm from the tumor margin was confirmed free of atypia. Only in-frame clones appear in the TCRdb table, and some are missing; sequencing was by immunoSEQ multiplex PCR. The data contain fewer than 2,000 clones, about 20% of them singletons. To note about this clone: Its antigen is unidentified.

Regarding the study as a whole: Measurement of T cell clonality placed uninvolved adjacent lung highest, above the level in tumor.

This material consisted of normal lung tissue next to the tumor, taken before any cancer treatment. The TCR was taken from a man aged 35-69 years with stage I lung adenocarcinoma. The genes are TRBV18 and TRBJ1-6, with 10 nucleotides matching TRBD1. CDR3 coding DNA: TGTGCCAGCTCACTCGCTGCTTCCACCGGGACAGGGGATAGGAGTTCACCCCTCCACTTT. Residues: CASSLAASTGTGDRSSPLHF.